This T cell receptor (beta chain) was retrieved from a study of T cells in Graves' hyperthyroidism and ophthalmopathy. TCR beta CDR3 regions were amplified from RNA transcripts. First-round RT-PCR of the TCR CDR3 relied on the HTBI primer set. MiXCR, run by TCRdb on the multiplex PCR reads, gives a single entry per CDR3 protein. The data show a few hundred thousand distinct CDR3 sequences, 15% to 20% seen once. Deletions cut 2 bases from V and 0 bases from J, with 11 bases between. Germline CDR1 LGHDT, CDR2 YNNKEL (reference sequence). The CDR3 length is 16 residues. The clonotype originates from a woman between 50 and 59 years old with Graves' hyperthyroidism. The sequenced sample consisted of blood. J is TRBJ2-1 and V is TRBV3-1; D call uncertain. The CDR3 here is CASSQLQSISYNEQFF. The CDR3, as DNA: TGTGCCAGCAGCCAACTTCAGTCCATCTCCTACAATGAGCAGTTCTTC.